The 16 T cell receptor beta chains given below trace back to one sample, sequenced in a study of blood T cell repertoires in COVID-19. Sequencing used immunoSEQ multiplex PCR; TCRdb keeps in-frame clones, though not all of them. The data show about 390,000 clones, roughly 86% seen once. The sequencing sample was made of peripheral blood. All receptors derive from a woman aged 60-70 years with COVID-19, enrolled during active disease.

This chain connects TRBV18 to TRBJ1-2; TRBD1 might be the D (5 bases). Germline V lookup: CDR1 KGHSH, CDR2 LQKENI. The CDR3 has 14 amino acids. With 6 bases removed from V and 5 bases from J, the gap between germline ends came to 16 bases. The CDR3 sequence: CASSPGTGGYGYTF. DNA for the CDR3: TGTGCCAGCTCTCCCGGGACGGGGGGTTATGGCTACACCTTC.

This clone was counted a few times. The chain is built from TRBV12-3 or TRBV12-4 and TRBJ1-1; 9 nucleotides agree with TRBD1. The J segment lost 6 bases and the V segment lost 7 bases, leaving 6 bases of the junction unmatched. The CDR3 totals 13 residues. The CDR3 DNA reads as TGTGCCAGCACCAAGGACAGGGGTGCTGAAGCTTTCTTT. This translates into CASTKDRGAEAFF.

The chain is built from TRBV4-1 and TRBJ2-3; 7 bases align to TRBD2. The CDR3 runs 20 residues. The ends lost 0 bases at V and 1 base at J; junction bases unmatched: 16. Per germline, CDR1 MGHRA and CDR2 YSYEKL. Here the CDR3 reads CASSQDSPGGEVRGTDTQYF. DNA of the CDR3: TGCGCCAGCAGCCAAGATTCACCGGGAGGCGAGGTTAGGGGCACAGATACGCAGTATTTT.

The chain couples TRBV6-5 to TRBJ2-7; 11 nucleotides line up with TRBD1. This CDR3 has 15 amino acids. V shed 6 bases and J 2 bases; nucleotides not matched to a gene: 6. From germline, CDR1 is MNHEY and CDR2 SVGAGI. The CDR3 is CASRPPGQGAYEQYF. The CDR3 bases are TGTGCCAGCAGGCCACCGGGACAGGGGGCCTACGAGCAGTACTTC.

This clone showed up just once. The DNA is left out, because the CDR3 cannot be placed on it with certainty; the CDR3 is given as TCRdb lists it. V gene TRBV5-6 combines with J gene TRBJ1-1; the DNA was not compared with TRBD1, the D call given in the table. The CDR3 is 12 residues long, counting both termini. CDR1 and CDR2 from the germline V gene are SGHDT and YYEEEE. The chain's CDR3 is CASSLFGTGSFF.

The chain employs TRBV6-5 and TRBJ2-5; TRBD2 aligns across 7 bases. Per the germline V gene, CDR1 is MNHEY and CDR2 is SVGAGI. With V trimmed by 8 bases and J by 5 bases, 11 bases remained unmatched. The CDR3 has 14 residues. CDR3 region: CASAQAGRGETQYF. The CDR3 DNA follows: TGTGCCAGCGCACAAGCGGGACGCGGTGAGACCCAGTACTTC.

The chain combines TRBV19 with TRBJ2-7; D may be TRBD1 (6 bases). This CDR3 is built from 15 residues. V shed 5 bases and J shed 3 bases, with 17 bases lying between them. CDR1 and CDR2 (germline): LNHDA, SQIVND (reference sequence). This CDR3 reads CASSDGTLGYYEQYF. CDR3 nucleotide sequence: TGTGCCAGTAGTGACGGGACACTTGGGTACTACGAGCAGTACTTC. Variable domain in full (rest from reference TRBV19 and TRBJ2-7): DGGITQSPKYLFRKEGQNVTLSCEQNLNHDAMYWYRQDPGQGLRLIYYSQIVNDFQKGDIAEGYSVSREKKESFPLTVTSAQKNPTAFYLCASSDGTLGYYEQYFGPGTRLTVT.

This clone was observed once. The V call is TRBV9, the J call TRBJ2-3; possibly TRBD1 for D (6 bases). The CDR3 is made up of 14 amino acids. The germline gives CDR1 SGDLS, CDR2 YYNGEE. Trimming cost V 4 bases and J 2 bases, with 11 bases left between them. This CDR3 reads CASSKVGATDTQYF. The CDR3 DNA reads TGTGCCAGCAGCAAGGTGGGGGCCACAGATACGCAGTATTTT. The full variable domain, rest sourced from reference TRBV9 and TRBJ2-3, is DSGVTQTPKHLITATGQRVTLRCSPRSGDLSVYWYQQSLDQGLQFLIQYYNGEERAKGNILERFSAQQFPDLHSELNLSSLELGDSALYFCASSKVGATDTQYFGPGTRLTVL.

The chain employs TRBV5-1 and TRBJ1-3; D is uncertain. The germline V gene encodes CDR1 SGHRS and CDR2 YFSETQ. V lost 0 bases, J lost 0 bases, and 4 bases lay in between. The CDR3 has 14 amino acids. The CDR3 sequence is CASSLDGSGNTIYF. The DNA of the CDR3 is TGCGCCAGCAGCTTGGACGGCTCTGGAAACACCATATATTTT.

This chain connects TRBV19 to TRBJ2-1; TRBD2 aligns across 7 bases. The V segment lost 8 bases and the J segment 6 bases; nucleotides outside the gene matches: 7. CDR3 size: 13 residues. CDR1 is LNHDA and CDR2 is SQIVND in the germline V gene (reference sequence). CDR3 protein: CASSRLALNEQFF. In nucleotides, the CDR3 is TGTGCCAGTTCTCGACTAGCACTCAATGAGCAGTTCTTC.

The chain is built from TRBV6-5 and TRBJ1-1, with 7 bases aligning to TRBD1. V trimming: 5 bases; J trimming: 4 bases; junction bases outside the gene matches: 4. Looked up from germline, CDR1 is MNHEY and CDR2 is SVGAGI. CDR3 length: 13 residues. CDR3 protein: CASSNRGGTEAFF. In nucleotides, the CDR3 is TGTGCCAGCAGTAACAGGGGAGGCACTGAAGCTTTCTTT.

The chain links TRBV9 to TRBJ2-2, with 8 bases lining up with TRBD2. V lost 4 bases, J lost 0 bases, and 2 bases stayed unmatched. Germline CDR1 is SGDLS and CDR2 is YYNGEE. The CDR3 spans 15 residues. For the CDR3, the DNA is TGTGCCAGCAGCTTTAGCGGGGCGAACACCGGGGAGCTGTTTTTT. Protein sequence: CASSFSGANTGELFF.

This clone is a singleton in its sample. The chain has TRBV6-6 and TRBJ1-4; 8 nucleotides align to TRBD1. Germline trimming cut 2 bases from V and 5 bases from J; bases unmatched to any gene: 7. Germline-derived CDR1 and CDR2 are MNHNY and SVGAGI (reference sequence). The CDR3 covers 16 residues. CDR3 bases: TGTGCCAGCAGTTACGCCCCGGGACAGGTGAATGAAAAACTGTTTTTT. Amino acid sequence: CASSYAPGQVNEKLFF.

The chain joins TRBV15 to TRBJ2-5, with D uncertain. V was shortened by 7 bases and J by 0 bases, with 9 bases between the two germline ends. The CDR3 length is 13 residues. Germline assignment: CDR1 LNHNV and CDR2 YYDKDF (reference sequence). The CDR3 is CATTRAYQETQYF. CDR3 nucleotide sequence: TGTGCCACCACTCGAGCGTACCAAGAGACCCAGTACTTC.

The chain couples TRBV10-3 to TRBJ2-7; perhaps TRBD1 as D (6 bases). The germline CDR1 and CDR2 sequences are ENHRY and SYGVKD. The CDR3 is made up of 14 amino acids. Trimming removed 2 bases at V and 3 bases at J, with 11 bases between. The CDR3 bases are TGTGCCATCAGTGAGGAAGGGACAAACTACGAGCAGTACTTC. It specifies CAISEEGTNYEQYF.

This clone turned up a few times. The rearrangement joins TRBV2 to TRBJ1-1, with D possibly TRBD1 on 5 matching bases. Trimming shortened V by 6 bases and J by 3 bases, and 14 bases separated the two germline ends. CDR1 and CDR2 (germline): SNHLY, FYNNEI. CDR3 length: 14 residues. This CDR3 is CASSFTGLDTEAFF. CDR3 DNA sequence: TGTGCCAGCAGCTTCACAGGCTTGGACACTGAAGCTTTCTTT.